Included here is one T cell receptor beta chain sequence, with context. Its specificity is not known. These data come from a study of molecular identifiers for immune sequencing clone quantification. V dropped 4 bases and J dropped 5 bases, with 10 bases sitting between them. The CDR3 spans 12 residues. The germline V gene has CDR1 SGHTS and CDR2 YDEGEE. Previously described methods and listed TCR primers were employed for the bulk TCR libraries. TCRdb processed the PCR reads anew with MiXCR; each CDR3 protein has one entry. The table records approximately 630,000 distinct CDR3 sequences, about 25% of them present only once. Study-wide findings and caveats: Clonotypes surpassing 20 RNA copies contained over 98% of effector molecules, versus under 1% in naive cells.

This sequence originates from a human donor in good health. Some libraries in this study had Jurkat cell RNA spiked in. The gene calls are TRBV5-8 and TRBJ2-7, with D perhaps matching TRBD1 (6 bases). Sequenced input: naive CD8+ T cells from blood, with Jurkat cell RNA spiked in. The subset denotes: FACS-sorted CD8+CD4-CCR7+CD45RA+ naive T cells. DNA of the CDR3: TGTGCCAGCAGCCTCGGACAGCACGAGCAGTACTTC. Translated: CASSLGQHEQYF.